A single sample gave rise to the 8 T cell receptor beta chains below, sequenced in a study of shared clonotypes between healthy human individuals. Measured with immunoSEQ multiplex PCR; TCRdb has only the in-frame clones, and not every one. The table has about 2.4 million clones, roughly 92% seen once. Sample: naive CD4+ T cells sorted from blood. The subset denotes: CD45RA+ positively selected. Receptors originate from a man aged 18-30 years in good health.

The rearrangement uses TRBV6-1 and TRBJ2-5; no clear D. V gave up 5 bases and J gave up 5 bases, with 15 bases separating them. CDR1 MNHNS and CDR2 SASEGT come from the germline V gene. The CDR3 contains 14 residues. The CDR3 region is CASSPSFSRETQYF. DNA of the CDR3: TGTGCCAGCAGTCCCTCCTTTAGCAGGGAGACCCAGTACTTC.

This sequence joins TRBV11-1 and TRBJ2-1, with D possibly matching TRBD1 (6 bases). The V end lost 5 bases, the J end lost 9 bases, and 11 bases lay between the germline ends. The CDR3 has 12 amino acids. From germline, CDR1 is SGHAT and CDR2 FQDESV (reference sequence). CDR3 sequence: CASSPGAVEQFF. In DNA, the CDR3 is TGTGCCAGCAGCCCAGGGGCGGTTGAGCAGTTCTTC.

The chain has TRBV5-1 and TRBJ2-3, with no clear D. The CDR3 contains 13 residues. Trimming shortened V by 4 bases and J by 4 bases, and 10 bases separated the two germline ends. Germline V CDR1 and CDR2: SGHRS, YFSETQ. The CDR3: CASSRFAADTQYF. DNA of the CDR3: TGCGCCAGCAGCCGTTTCGCGGCAGATACGCAGTATTTT.

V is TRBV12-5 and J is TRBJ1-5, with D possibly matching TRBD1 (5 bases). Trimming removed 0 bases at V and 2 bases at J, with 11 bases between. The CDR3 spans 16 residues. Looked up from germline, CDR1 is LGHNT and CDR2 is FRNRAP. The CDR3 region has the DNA TGTGCTAGTGGTTTGGTATATGAGGGACGCAATCAGCCCCAGCATTTT. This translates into CASGLVYEGRNQPQHF.

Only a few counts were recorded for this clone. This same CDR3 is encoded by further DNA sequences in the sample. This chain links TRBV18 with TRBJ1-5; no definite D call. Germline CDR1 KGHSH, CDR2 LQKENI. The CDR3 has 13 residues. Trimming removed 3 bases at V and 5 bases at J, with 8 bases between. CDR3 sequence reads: CASSPTRDQPQHF. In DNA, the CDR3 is TGTGCCAGCTCACCCACGCGAGATCAGCCCCAGCATTTT.

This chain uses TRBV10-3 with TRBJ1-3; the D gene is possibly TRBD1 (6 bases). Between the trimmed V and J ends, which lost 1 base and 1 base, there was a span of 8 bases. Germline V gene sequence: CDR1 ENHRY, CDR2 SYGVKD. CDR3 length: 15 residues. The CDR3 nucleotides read TGTGCCATCAGTGAGTTTCAGGGGTCTGGAAACACCATATATTTT. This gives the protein CAISEFQGSGNTIYF.

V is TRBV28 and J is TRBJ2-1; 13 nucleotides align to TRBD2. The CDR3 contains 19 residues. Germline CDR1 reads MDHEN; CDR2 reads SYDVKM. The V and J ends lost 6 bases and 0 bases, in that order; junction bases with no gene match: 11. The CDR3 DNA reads TGTGCCAGCAGCCCCGGGACTAGCGGGACCAAAAGCTCCTACAATGAGCAGTTCTTC. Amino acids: CASSPGTSGTKSSYNEQFF. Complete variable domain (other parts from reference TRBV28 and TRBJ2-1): DVKVTQSSRYLVKRTGEKVFLECVQDMDHENMFWYRQDPGLGLRLIYFSYDVKMKEKGDIPEGYSVSREKKERFSLILESASTNQTSMYLCASSPGTSGTKSSYNEQFFGPGTRLTVL.

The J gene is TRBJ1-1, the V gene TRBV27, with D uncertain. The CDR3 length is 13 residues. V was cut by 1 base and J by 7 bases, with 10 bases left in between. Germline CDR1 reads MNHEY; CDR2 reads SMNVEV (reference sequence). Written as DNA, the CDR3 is TGTGCCAGCAGTTTATACTATGGGTTTGAAGCTTTCTTT. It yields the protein CASSLYYGFEAFF.